One and the same sample provided the 26 T cell receptor beta chains below, sequenced in a study of early T cells in non-severe SARS-CoV-2 infection. TCRdb re-derived calls from the 5' RACE reads in MiXCR, one entry per CDR3 protein. The sample contains 55,000 to 80,000 distinct CDR3 sequences, roughly 9% of which appear only once. The sequencing used whole blood, collected at baseline. The receptors stem from an adult who was a healthcare worker with PCR-confirmed SARS-CoV-2 infection or an uninfected control (not recorded which).

The V and J genes are TRBV19 and TRBJ2-4, with D possibly TRBD2 on 6 matching bases. Germline V gene lookup returns CDR1 LNHDA and CDR2 SQIVND (reference sequence). The CDR3 is 13 residues long. Trimming left V 10 bases short and J 4 bases short, with 14 bases between. The CDR3 coding sequence is TGTGCCACCAAAGGAGGGACTAAAAACATTCAGTACTTC. Encoded protein: CATKGGTKNIQYF.

The chain joins TRBV27 to TRBJ1-1; 9 nucleotides line up with TRBD1. Looked up from germline, CDR1 is MNHEY and CDR2 is SMNVEV (reference sequence). CDR3 size: 17 residues. J lost 1 base, V lost 4 bases, and 10 bases had no gene match. CDR3 coding DNA: TGTGCCAGCAGTTCCTGGACAGGGGCTTATCAGAACACTGAAGCTTTCTTT. The encoded protein is CASSSWTGAYQNTEAFF.

The chain couples TRBV20-1 to TRBJ2-3, with D unclear. Germline-derived CDR1 and CDR2 are DFQATT and SNEGSKA (reference sequence). V lost 1 base and J 10 bases, leaving 15 bases between the germline ends. CDR3 size: 13 residues. CDR3 sequence reads: CSARGPVSVAQYF. The CDR3 DNA follows: TGCAGTGCTAGAGGGCCAGTTAGTGTAGCGCAGTATTTT.

This clonotype was observed at least ten times. The chain combines TRBV7-2 with TRBJ1-3; no clear D gene. CDR3 length: 13 amino acids. V was trimmed by 1 base and J by 6 bases, leaving 7 bases between them. The germline V gene encodes CDR1 SGHTA and CDR2 FQGNSA. The CDR3 region is CASSLEEENTIYF. The CDR3 DNA reads TGTGCCAGCAGCTTAGAGGAGGAAAACACCATATATTTT.

This clonotype was recorded at least ten times. This chain uses TRBV20-1 with TRBJ2-1; TRBD2 matches 9 bases. J gave up 3 bases and V 6 bases, and 6 bases lay outside the gene matches. Germline CDR1 and CDR2: DFQATT and SNEGSKA (reference sequence). The CDR3 loop spans 14 amino acids. The CDR3 DNA sequence: TGCAGTGCGCTCGCTAGCGGGAACTACAATGAGCAGTTCTTC. This sequence encodes CSALASGNYNEQFF.

This clonotype was detected ten times or more. This sequence joins TRBV10-3 and TRBJ2-2, with 8 bases lining up with TRBD2. The CDR3 has 16 residues. V shed 2 bases, J shed 8 bases, and the junction held 10 bases outside the gene matches. Germline CDR1 and CDR2: ENHRY and SYGVKD. The CDR3 sequence is CAISEPYGRALGELFF. The CDR3 DNA reads TGTGCCATCAGTGAGCCTTACGGGAGGGCCTTAGGGGAGCTGTTTTTT.

This clonotype was seen many times. V gene TRBV7-9 combines with J gene TRBJ1-5; tentative D call: TRBD1 (5 bases). Germline assignment: CDR1 SEHNR and CDR2 FQNEAQ (reference sequence). Trimming pared 6 bases from V and 6 bases from J, leaving 12 bases between. The CDR3 has 13 amino acids. The CDR3 bases are TGTGCCAGCAGTCTGCAGGGCGTTCAGCCCCAGCATTTT. It yields the protein CASSLQGVQPQHF.

This clonotype was counted at least ten times. The chain combines TRBV20-1 with TRBJ2-7; 7 bases match TRBD1. The CDR3 consists of 13 residues. Germline CDR1 is DFQATT and CDR2 is SNEGSKA (reference sequence). Trimming at V came to 5 bases and at J to 3 bases, leaving 7 bases not matched to a gene. In DNA, the CDR3 is TGCAGTGCTTTTGAGGACAGGTTCTACGAGCAGTACTTC. Residues: CSAFEDRFYEQYF.

This clonotype has a count of ten or more. V is TRBV6-5 and J is TRBJ2-5; D is unresolved. This CDR3 has 12 amino acids. From germline, CDR1 is MNHEY and CDR2 SVGAGI. Trimming shortened V by 0 bases and J by 5 bases, and 4 bases separated the two germline ends. The CDR3 DNA reads as TGTGCCAGCAGTTACTCGCGCGAGACCCAGTACTTC. Amino acids: CASSYSRETQYF.

The chain joins TRBV5-6 to TRBJ1-1; TRBD1 agrees at 7 bases. With V trimmed by 5 bases and J by 6 bases, 7 bases remained unmatched. The CDR3 contains 13 residues. Per germline, CDR1 SGHDT and CDR2 YYEEEE. The CDR3 nucleotides are TGTGCCAGCAGTCAGGGACAGATACCTGAAGCTTTCTTT. This encodes CASSQGQIPEAFF.

The table lists this clonotype with many counts. The chain is built from TRBV29-1 and TRBJ2-3; TRBD2 aligns across 7 bases. Germline CDR1 and CDR2: SQVTM and ANQGSEA. The V and J ends lost 5 bases and 3 bases, in that order; junction bases with no gene match: 14. This CDR3 has 16 residues. The CDR3 loop reads CSVLGSRELGTDTQYF. As DNA, the CDR3 is TGCAGCGTTCTGGGCTCGCGGGAGCTGGGGACAGATACGCAGTATTTT.

This clonotype was seen many times. V and J are TRBV29-1 and TRBJ1-2; weak D call: TRBD1 (6 bases). The length of the CDR3 is 14 residues. V was pared by 2 bases and J by 3 bases, with 13 bases between. Germline V CDR1 and CDR2: SQVTM, ANQGSEA. The CDR3 reads CSVERTVGYYGYTF. CDR3 bases: TGCAGCGTTGAACGGACAGTGGGCTACTATGGCTACACCTTC.

The rearrangement uses TRBV5-1 and TRBJ2-3; D remains ambiguous. The CDR3 consists of 12 residues. V lost 0 bases and J lost 10, with 9 bases in between. Germline V gives CDR1 SGHRS, CDR2 YFSETQ. The CDR3 nucleotides are TGCGCCAGCAGCTTGGTGGAGAGCGCGCAGTATTTT. Amino acid sequence: CASSLVESAQYF.

The chain uses TRBV6-2 or TRBV6-3 and TRBJ2-7, with no clear D. The CDR3 is 11 residues long. CDR1 and CDR2 (germline): MNHEY, SVGEGT. The V end lost 2 bases, the J end lost 5 bases, and 4 bases lay between the germline ends. The DNA for the CDR3 is TGTGCCAGCAGTTACGTCCACGAGCAGTACTTC. Amino acid sequence: CASSYVHEQYF.

This clonotype showed up just a few times. This chain connects TRBV10-3 to TRBJ2-1; no clear D. The germline V gene encodes CDR1 ENHRY and CDR2 SYGVKD. V lost 5 bases to trimming and J lost 3 bases, with 5 bases between them. The CDR3 extends over 12 amino acids. CDR3 bases: TGTGCCATCAGTAGCGACTACAATGAGCAGTTCTTC. Translation gives CAISSDYNEQFF.

This clonotype appeared many times. The J gene is TRBJ1-5, the V gene TRBV5-6, with D unresolved. CDR1 is SGHDT, CDR2 YYEEEE, per germline. The ends were cut back, 0 bases at V and 0 bases at J, with 4 bases in the middle. The CDR3 contains 14 residues. CDR3 bases: TGTGCCAGCAGCTTGGGACATAGCAATCAGCCCCAGCATTTT. This encodes CASSLGHSNQPQHF.

This clonotype was seen a handful of times. The V call is TRBV7-9, the J call TRBJ1-1; D is ambiguous. The V gene lost 4 bases and the J gene lost 7 bases, with 13 bases spanning the gap. The CDR3 has 13 amino acids. Germline V lookup: CDR1 SEHNR, CDR2 FQNEAQ (reference sequence). CDR3 nucleotides: TGTGCCAGCAGCTCACCGAGAACCCTTGAAGCTTTCTTT. Translation: CASSSPRTLEAFF.

The rearrangement links TRBV18 to TRBJ2-5; D gene unclear. The CDR3 has 14 residues. Germline V gives CDR1 KGHSH, CDR2 LQKENI. V was trimmed by 2 bases and J by 5 bases, leaving 12 bases between them. The CDR3 loop reads CASSPSGSRETQYF. In nucleotides, the CDR3 is TGTGCCAGCTCACCATCGGGTAGTCGGGAGACCCAGTACTTC.

This clonotype was recorded many times. V and J are TRBV18 and TRBJ2-5; 7 nucleotides line up with TRBD2. The CDR3 loop spans 15 amino acids. The germline gives CDR1 KGHSH, CDR2 LQKENI. Trimming took 0 bases from V and 2 from J; bases not matched to a gene: 3. CDR3 residues: CASSPPAGAQETQYF. As DNA, the CDR3 is TGTGCCAGCTCACCACCGGCGGGAGCTCAAGAGACCCAGTACTTC. The full variable domain, rest sourced from reference TRBV18 and TRBJ2-5, is NAGVMQNPRHLVRRRGQEARLRCSPMKGHSHVYWYRQLPEEGLKFMVYLQKENIIDESGMPKERFSAEFPKEGPSILRIQQVVRGDSAAYFCASSPPAGAQETQYFGPGTRLLVL.

This clonotype was observed many times. The V and J genes are TRBV3-1 and TRBJ1-3; D remains ambiguous. Germline CDR1 reads LGHDT; CDR2 reads YNNKEL (reference sequence). The CDR3 extends over 14 amino acids. V lost 1 base, J lost 0 bases, and 4 bases lay in between. In nucleotides, the CDR3 is TGTGCCAGCAGCCAAGCAGGCTCTGGAAACACCATATATTTT. Protein: CASSQAGSGNTIYF.

This clonotype has just a few counts. This sequence joins TRBV11-2 and TRBJ2-1; 9 bases map to TRBD1. CDR3 length: 16 amino acids. Losses at the gene ends were 1 base for V and 9 bases for J; bases not matched to a gene: 10. The germline CDR1 and CDR2 sequences are SGHAT and FQNNGV. The CDR3 loop reads CASSLALVGTGSEQFF. CDR3 DNA sequence: TGTGCCAGCAGCTTAGCTCTCGTGGGGACAGGGAGTGAGCAGTTCTTC.

The CDR3 DNA reads TGTGCCAGCAGTCCCGGGAACGCCATGACCCAGTACTTC. Its translation is CASSPGNAMTQYF. This chain links TRBV12-3 or TRBV12-4 with TRBJ2-5; D is perhaps TRBD2 (5 bases). The CDR3 loop spans 13 amino acids. The germline V and J ends were trimmed by 5 bases and 7 bases, with 14 bases remaining between them.

There are a few counts of this clonotype. This chain joins TRBV7-2 and TRBJ2-6, with unresolved D. CDR3 length: 17 amino acids. Germline values: CDR1 SGHTA, CDR2 FQGNSA. V was cut by 1 base and J by 0 bases, with 10 bases left in between. The CDR3 reads CASSLGALSSGANVLTF. The CDR3 region has the DNA TGTGCCAGCAGCTTAGGGGCTTTGAGCTCTGGGGCCAACGTCCTGACTTTC.

The CDR3 loop is CASSPTGRRTEAFF. CDR3 nucleotide sequence: TGTGCCAGCAGCCCAACAGGGAGAAGGACTGAAGCTTTCTTT. This sequence joins TRBV2 and TRBJ1-1; D may be TRBD1 (6 bases). Germline CDR1 and CDR2: SNHLY and FYNNEI. The CDR3 length is 14 residues. Trimming pared 6 bases from V and 5 bases from J, leaving 16 bases between. Complete variable domain (other parts from reference TRBV2 and TRBJ1-1): EPEVTQTPSHQVTQMGQEVILRCVPISNHLYFYWYRQILGQKVEFLVSFYNNEISEKSEIFDDQFSVERPDGSNFTLKIRSTKLEDSAMYFCASSPTGRRTEAFFGQGTRLTVV.

This clonotype has a count of ten or more. The chain joins TRBV2 to TRBJ1-6; D is perhaps TRBD1 (5 bases). The CDR3 spans 16 residues. V shed 7 bases and J shed 0 bases, with 13 bases lying between them. The germline V gene has CDR1 SNHLY and CDR2 FYNNEI. The CDR3: CASKPTGISYNSPLHF. CDR3 DNA: TGTGCCAGCAAACCTACAGGAATCTCCTATAATTCACCCCTCCACTTT.

In its sample, this clonotype was seen a few times. The chain has TRBV20-1 and TRBJ2-7, with D possibly TRBD2 on 5 matching bases. The CDR3 sequence is 16 residues long. Germline-derived CDR1 and CDR2 are DFQATT and SNEGSKA (reference sequence). Trimming removed 0 bases from V and 1 base from J, with 16 bases in between. CDR3 nucleotides: TGCAGTGCTAGAGATTGGGAGACAATTACGTCCTACGAGCAGTACTTC. It is translated as CSARDWETITSYEQYF.